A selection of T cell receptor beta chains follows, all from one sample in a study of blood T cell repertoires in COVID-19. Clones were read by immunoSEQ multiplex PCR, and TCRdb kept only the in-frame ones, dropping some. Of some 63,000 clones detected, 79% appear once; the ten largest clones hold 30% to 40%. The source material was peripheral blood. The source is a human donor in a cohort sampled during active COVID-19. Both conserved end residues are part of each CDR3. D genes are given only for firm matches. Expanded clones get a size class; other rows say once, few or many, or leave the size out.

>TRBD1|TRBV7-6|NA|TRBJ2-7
TGTGCCAGCAGCCCCAGGACAGGGGGCTCCTACGAGCAGTACTTC
CASSPRTGGSYEQYF
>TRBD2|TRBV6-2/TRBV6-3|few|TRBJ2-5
TGTGCCAGCAGTTACACTAGCGGGAGGCTCCCGGAGACCCAGTACTTC
CASSYTSGRLPETQYF
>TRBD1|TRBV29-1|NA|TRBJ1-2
TGCAGCGTGCCAGGGGGACCTAACTATGGCTACACCTTC
CSVPGGPNYGYTF
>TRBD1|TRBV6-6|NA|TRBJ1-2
TGTGCCAGCAGTCCAAGACAGGGCTATGGCTACACCTTC
CASSPRQGYGYTF
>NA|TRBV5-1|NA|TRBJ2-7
TGCGCCAGCAGCTTGGGCCAGGGACTTGACGAGCAGTACTTC
CASSLGQGLDEQYF
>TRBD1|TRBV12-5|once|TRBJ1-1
TGTGCTAGTGAGACGGCAGGGGGCGCGAACACTGAAGCTTTCTTT
CASETAGGANTEAFF
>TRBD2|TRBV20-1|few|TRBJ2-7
TGCAGTGCTAGTAGGCCTAGCGGAGGCCTCTCCTACGAGCAGTACTTC
CSASRPSGGLSYEQYF
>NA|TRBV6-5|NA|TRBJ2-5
TGTGCCAGCAGCAAACAGGGTCTGGAGACCCAGTACTTC
CASSKQGLETQYF
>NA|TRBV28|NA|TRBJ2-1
TGTGCCAGCAGTTTCCGGAGTGAGCAGTTCTTC
CASSFRSEQFF
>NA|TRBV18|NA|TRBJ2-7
TGTGCCAGCTCATGGGGGCCCCCCCTATCAGATGGCGACGAGCAGTACTTC
CASSWGPPLSDGDEQYF
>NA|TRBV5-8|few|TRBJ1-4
TGTGCCAGCAGCTACACCGGGCGGGCTAATGAAAAACTGTTTTTT
CASSYTGRANEKLFF
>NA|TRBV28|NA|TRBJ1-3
TGTGCCAGCAGTTTCCCAGGGCACGGAAACACCATATATTTT
CASSFPGHGNTIYF
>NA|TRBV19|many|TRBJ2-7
TGTGCCAGTAGTACCCCCGGAGGAACCTACGAGCAGTACTTC
CASSTPGGTYEQYF
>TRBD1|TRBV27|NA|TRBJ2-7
TGTGCCAGCAGTACCCCCGGGACAGGATCCTACGAGCAGTACTTC
CASSTPGTGSYEQYF
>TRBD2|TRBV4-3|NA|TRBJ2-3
TGCGCCAGCAGCCAAGATTCTACGGGAGGAGACACAGATACGCAGTATTTT
CASSQDSTGGDTDTQYF
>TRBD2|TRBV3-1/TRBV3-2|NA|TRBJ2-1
TGTGCCAGCAGCTTCGGGAGGGGGAGGCGGTACAATGAGCAGTTCTTC
CASSFGRGRRYNEQFF
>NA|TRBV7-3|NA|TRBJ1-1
TGTGCCAGCAGCGACTCAGTGAACACTGAAGCTTTCTTT
CASSDSVNTEAFF
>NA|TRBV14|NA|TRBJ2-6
TGTGCCAGCAGCCCCTCTCACGGGAGCCTCTCTGGGGCCAACGTCCTGACTTTC
CASSPSHGSLSGANVLTF
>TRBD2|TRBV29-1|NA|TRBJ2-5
TGCAGCGTACTTGGACTAGCGGGACAACTTCAAGAGACCCAGTACTTC
CSVLGLAGQLQETQYF
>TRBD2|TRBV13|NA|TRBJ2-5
TGTGCCAGCAGCTCTAGCGGGAGGAGGGGACAAGAGACCCAGTACTTC
CASSSSGRRGQETQYF
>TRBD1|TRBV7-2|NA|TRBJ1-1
TGTGCCAGCAGCTTATTAGGGGGCTTCCCAACTGAAGCTTTCTTT
CASSLLGGFPTEAFF
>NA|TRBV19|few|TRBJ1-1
TGTGCCAGTAACCCGCGGGGGCCTATGAACACTGAAGCTTTCTTT
CASNPRGPMNTEAFF
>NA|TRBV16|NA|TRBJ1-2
TGTGCCAGCAGCCAAGACCGGGGAGACTATGGCTACACCTTC
CASSQDRGDYGYTF
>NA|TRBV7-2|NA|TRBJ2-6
TGTGCCAGCAGCCCACAGGTTCCTGGGGTTGGGGCCAACGTCCTGACTTTC
CASSPQVPGVGANVLTF
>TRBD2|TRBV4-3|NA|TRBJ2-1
TGCGCCAGCAGCCAAGACGTAGCGGGAGTCTCCTACAATGAGCAGTTCTTC
CASSQDVAGVSYNEQFF
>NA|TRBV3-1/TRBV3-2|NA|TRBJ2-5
TGTGCCAGCAGCCAATTTAGTCAAGAGACCCAGTACTTC
CASSQFSQETQYF
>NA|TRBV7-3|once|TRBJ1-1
TGTGCCAGCAGCTTAGAGGGGAACACTGAAGCTTTCTTT
CASSLEGNTEAFF
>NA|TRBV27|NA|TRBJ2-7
TGTGCCAGCAGTTTACGCTCCTACGAGCAGTACTTC
CASSLRSYEQYF
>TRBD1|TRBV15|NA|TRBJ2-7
TGTGCCACCAGTCGGGACAGGACAGCCTACGAGCAGTACTTC
CATSRDRTAYEQYF